The clone carrying this TCR beta chain showed up just once. The CDR3 totals 13 residues. Germline V lookup: CDR1 SGHDT, CDR2 YYEEEE. V was trimmed by 1 base and J by 5 bases, leaving 10 bases between them. How the authors handled the data: The authors estimated nucleated cell counts from reference gene primer amplification. Here immunoSEQ multiplex PCR was the method, and the copy in TCRdb shows in-frame clones only, minus some. The DNA was the basis for D and trimming; V, J and clone size are from that table. The profile shows approximately 140,000 clones, more than 75% of them singletons. These data come from a study of blood T cell repertoires in COVID-19. About the research overall: The United States, Italy and Spain provided the acute and convalescent COVID-19 samples. PBMCs, B-cell-depleted T cells, or T cells provided the cDNA or gDNA that made up the material.

The chain employs TRBV5-6 and TRBJ2-7, with D possibly TRBD1 on 5 matching bases. Source material: peripheral blood. The receptor was derived from a man aged 60 to 75 with active or convalescent COVID-19. In DNA, the CDR3 is TGTGCCAGCAGCTTGACAGGCATAAACGAGCAGTACTTC. Amino acids: CASSLTGINEQYF.